These T cell receptor beta chains were read from a single sample in a study of regulatory T cells in long-lasting Graves disease. TCRdb fed the multiplex PCR reads into MiXCR, producing one record per CDR3 protein. The profile shows 350,000 to 450,000 distinct CDR3 sequences, about 21% of them singletons. Sample: peripheral blood mononuclear cells (PBMCs), taken when the disease was refractory, from a patient treated with antithyroid drugs. The receptors derive from a female donor with Graves disease. Both conserved end residues are part of each CDR3. D genes are given only for firm matches. A row's size may be missing; if present it is once, few, many or a size class.

J gene	V gene	clone size	D gene	CDR3 protein	CDR3 DNA
TRBJ1-2	TRBV12-3/TRBV12-4	many	-	CASSPGIRYGYTF	TGTGCCAGCAGTCCCGGGATTCGCTATGGCTACACCTTC
TRBJ2-1	TRBV19	-	TRBD1	CASSSRGTGTYNEQFF	TGTGCCAGCTCCTCAAGGGGGACAGGGACCTACAATGAGCAGTTCTTC
TRBJ2-5	TRBV12-3/TRBV12-4	many	-	CASSLFLIQETQYF	TGTGCCAGCAGTTTATTTCTAATCCAAGAGACCCAGTACTTC
TRBJ2-4	TRBV19	-	TRBD2	CASSSGTSGGQKKIQYF	TGTGCCAGTAGTTCCGGGACTAGCGGAGGCCAAAAAAAGATTCAGTACTTC
TRBJ2-1	TRBV3-1	many	-	CASSHYLAEQFF	TGTGCCAGCAGCCACTATCTAGCGGAGCAGTTCTTC
TRBJ1-2	TRBV19	many	-	CASSPYRDNYGYTF	TGTGCCAGTAGTCCATACAGGGACAACTATGGCTACACCTTC
TRBJ1-1	TRBV10-3	-	-	CAISERGADTEAFF	TGTGCCATCAGTGAGCGGGGGGCAGACACTGAAGCTTTCTTT
TRBJ1-3	TRBV10-1	few	-	CASRDADRTSGNTIYF	TGCGCCAGCAGGGACGCCGACAGGACTTCTGGAAACACCATATATTTT
TRBJ1-5	TRBV20-1	-	TRBD1	CSAEDRRGNQPQHF	TGCAGTGCCGAGGACAGGAGAGGGAATCAGCCCCAGCATTTT
TRBJ2-7	TRBV6-1	many	TRBD2	CASSELAGSGEQYF	TGTGCCAGCAGTGAATTAGCGGGCTCGGGGGAGCAGTACTTC
TRBJ2-6	TRBV20-1	many	-	CSASPTSGANVLTF	TGCAGTGCTAGCCCGACCTCTGGGGCCAACGTCCTGACTTTC
TRBJ2-5	TRBV6-5	many	-	CASSYREVLTQYF	TGTGCCAGCAGTTACAGGGAGGTCTTGACCCAGTACTTC
TRBJ1-6	TRBV27	many	-	CASSWGLRSYNSPLHF	TGTGCCAGCAGTTGGGGGTTAAGAAGTTATAATTCACCCCTCCACTTT
TRBJ2-5	TRBV7-2	many	TRBD1	CASSLNPGQEETQYF	TGTGCCAGCAGCCTCAATCCGGGACAGGAAGAGACCCAGTACTTC
TRBJ2-7	TRBV20-1	-	TRBD2	CSARDLGLADSYEQYF	TGCAGTGCTAGAGATTTGGGACTAGCGGACTCCTACGAGCAGTACTTC
TRBJ2-2	TRBV14	few	-	CASSQGHDYSYTGELFF	TGTGCCAGCAGCCAGGGTCATGACTACTCTTACACCGGGGAGCTGTTTTTT
TRBJ1-1	TRBV4-1	few	TRBD1	CASSHPGQPTEAFF	TGCGCCAGCAGCCACCCGGGACAGCCGACTGAAGCTTTCTTT
TRBJ2-2	TRBV19	many	-	CASSIFTGELFF	TGTGCCAGTAGTATATTCACCGGGGAGCTGTTTTTT
TRBJ2-7	TRBV27	-	-	CASSSAPHARKNYEQYF	TGTGCCAGCAGTTCAGCCCCCCACGCGCGGAAAAACTACGAGCAGTACTTC
TRBJ2-7	TRBV5-1	few	TRBD1	CASSLRSPGTGFYEQYF	TGCGCCAGCAGCTTACGATCCCCCGGGACAGGGTTCTACGAGCAGTACTTC
TRBJ2-2	TRBV28	many	-	CASSSAQRNTGELFF	TGTGCCAGCAGTTCTGCTCAGAGGAACACCGGGGAGCTGTTTTTT
TRBJ2-2	TRBV28	many	-	CASSLDFSNTGELFF	TGTGCCAGCAGTCTGGACTTTTCGAACACCGGGGAGCTGTTTTTT
TRBJ1-4	TRBV2	-	TRBD1	CASSEPGQGNEKLFF	TGTGCCAGCAGTGAACCGGGACAGGGCAATGAAAAACTGTTTTTT
TRBJ2-5	TRBV30	-	TRBD2	CAWSVGLAIQETQYF	TGTGCCTGGAGTGTTGGACTAGCGATCCAAGAGACCCAGTACTTC
TRBJ1-1	TRBV11-2	many	-	CASSSSIGTRGNTEAFF	TGTGCCAGCAGCTCGTCAATTGGTACCCGGGGGAACACTGAAGCTTTCTTT
TRBJ2-2	TRBV20-1	few	TRBD1	CSARDLTGGFSGELFF	TGCAGTGCTAGAGATTTAACAGGGGGCTTCTCCGGGGAGCTGTTTTTT
TRBJ2-2	TRBV11-2	few	TRBD2	CASRATLAGEGTGELFF	TGTGCCAGCAGAGCTACACTAGCGGGAGAGGGCACCGGGGAGCTGTTTTTT
TRBJ2-2	TRBV10-1	many	-	CASSESLAGELFF	TGCGCCAGCAGTGAGTCCTTAGCAGGGGAGCTGTTTTTT
TRBJ1-6	TRBV20-1	-	-	CSASSLASNSPLHF	TGCAGTGCGTCAAGTTTAGCCTCTAATTCACCCCTCCACTTT
TRBJ2-7	TRBV2	many	-	CASSVGPMGGDRDEQYF	TGTGCCAGCAGTGTGGGGCCGATGGGGGGTGACAGAGACGAGCAGTACTTC
TRBJ1-2	TRBV10-3	-	TRBD1	CAISEGDRSYTF	TGTGCCATCAGTGAAGGGGACAGAAGCTACACCTTC
TRBJ2-5	TRBV20-1	-	-	CSARDKSEGYRETQYF	TGCAGTGCTAGAGATAAGTCGGAGGGGTATAGGGAGACCCAGTACTTC
TRBJ1-5	TRBV2	many	-	CASSGTGPGPQHF	TGTGCCAGCAGTGGTACCGGTCCGGGACCCCAGCATTTT
TRBJ2-7	TRBV3-1	many	-	CASSQDLTLYEQYF	TGTGCCAGCAGCCAAGATCTGACACTTTACGAGCAGTACTTC
TRBJ2-5	TRBV5-1	-	TRBD1	CASSIRQGGESPQYF	TGCGCCAGCAGCATTAGACAGGGCGGTGAGTCCCCCCAGTACTTC
TRBJ2-7	TRBV27	-	TRBD2	CASSPTSGGEQYF	TGTGCCAGCAGTCCGACTAGCGGAGGCGAGCAGTACTTC
TRBJ2-7	TRBV6-1	many	-	CASRTASYEQYF	TGTGCCAGCAGAACAGCCAGCTACGAGCAGTACTTC
TRBJ2-7	TRBV10-3	many	TRBD2	CAIKTSGSSYEQYF	TGTGCCATCAAAACTAGCGGGAGCTCTTACGAGCAGTACTTC
TRBJ2-7	TRBV18	many	TRBD1	CASSPQDRELYEQYF	TGTGCCAGCTCACCGCAAGACAGGGAGCTCTACGAGCAGTACTTC
TRBJ1-3	TRBV4-2	few	-	CASSQDTGTAGNTIYF	TGTGCCAGCAGCCAAGATACCGGGACGGCTGGAAACACCATATATTTT
TRBJ2-7	TRBV6-2/TRBV6-3	-	-	CASRGSGQYF	TGTGCCAGTCGCGGGTCGGGGCAGTACTTC
TRBJ1-5	TRBV12-3/TRBV12-4	many	-	CASSYRLGRMDNQPQHF	TGTGCCAGCAGTTATCGTTTAGGGCGGATGGACAATCAGCCCCAGCATTTT
TRBJ1-2	TRBV6-1	-	TRBD1	CASRPPGTANYGYTF	TGTGCCAGCAGGCCCCCCGGGACAGCTAACTATGGCTACACCTTC
TRBJ1-1	TRBV19	few	-	CASSISVGGVGMNTEAFF	TGTGCCAGTAGTATATCGGTTGGGGGTGTGGGGATGAACACTGAAGCTTTCTTT
TRBJ2-5	TRBV4-1	-	-	CASSQVVKETQYF	TGCGCCAGCAGCCAAGTTGTGAAAGAGACCCAGTACTTC
TRBJ1-1	TRBV20-1	many	-	CSARLAPALAFF	TGCAGTGCTAGGTTGGCCCCCGCCCTAGCTTTCTTT
TRBJ2-7	TRBV20-1	many	-	CSARDGRELMQYF	TGCAGTGCTAGAGATGGCAGGGAATTGATGCAGTACTTC
TRBJ2-1	TRBV12-3/TRBV12-4	-	-	CASSLGVGGWGGTRYNEQFF	TGTGCCAGCAGTTTAGGAGTGGGGGGATGGGGCGGGACGAGGTACAATGAGCAGTTCTTC
TRBJ1-5	TRBV15	many	-	CATSRDRGQPGNQPQHF	TGTGCCACCAGCAGAGATCGGGGCCAACCGGGCAATCAGCCCCAGCATTTT
TRBJ2-2	TRBV5-1	once	TRBD2	CASSLTSGRATGELFF	TGCGCCAGCAGCTTAACTAGCGGGAGGGCAACCGGGGAGCTGTTTTTT
TRBJ2-5	TRBV5-8	-	-	CASSARQTLGETQYF	TGTGCCAGCAGCGCCCGACAGACGTTGGGAGAGACCCAGTACTTC
TRBJ2-3	TRBV7-9	few	-	CASSLESGEYTQYF	TGTGCCAGCAGCTTAGAATCAGGGGAATATACGCAGTATTTT
TRBJ1-2	TRBV28	many	-	CASSLLGQGPRGYGYTF	TGTGCCAGCAGTCTCTTGGGCCAGGGCCCGCGGGGCTATGGCTACACCTTC
TRBJ2-2	TRBV2	many	TRBD1	CASSRDSGSGELFF	TGTGCCAGCAGTCGGGACAGTGGCAGCGGGGAGCTGTTTTTT
TRBJ1-2	TRBV5-1	few	-	CASSQSNYGYTF	TGCGCCAGCAGTCAGAGCAACTATGGCTACACCTTC
TRBJ2-7	TRBV15	-	-	CATSRDRQIYEQYF	TGTGCCACCAGCAGAGATAGACAGATCTACGAGCAGTACTTC
TRBJ1-1	TRBV3-1	many	-	CASSQALRYEAFF	TGTGCCAGCAGCCAAGCTTTGCGGTATGAAGCTTTCTTT
TRBJ1-3	TRBV10-2	-	TRBD1	CASSRQGLGGNTIYF	TGCGCCAGCAGCAGACAGGGTCTTGGAGGAAACACCATATATTTT
TRBJ1-5	TRBV3-1	-	-	CASSQVGVGRPQHF	TGTGCCAGCAGCCAAGTTGGGGTTGGTCGGCCCCAGCATTTT
TRBJ1-1	TRBV28	many	-	CASSFSDNTEAFF	TGTGCCAGCAGCTTTAGTGACAACACTGAAGCTTTCTTT